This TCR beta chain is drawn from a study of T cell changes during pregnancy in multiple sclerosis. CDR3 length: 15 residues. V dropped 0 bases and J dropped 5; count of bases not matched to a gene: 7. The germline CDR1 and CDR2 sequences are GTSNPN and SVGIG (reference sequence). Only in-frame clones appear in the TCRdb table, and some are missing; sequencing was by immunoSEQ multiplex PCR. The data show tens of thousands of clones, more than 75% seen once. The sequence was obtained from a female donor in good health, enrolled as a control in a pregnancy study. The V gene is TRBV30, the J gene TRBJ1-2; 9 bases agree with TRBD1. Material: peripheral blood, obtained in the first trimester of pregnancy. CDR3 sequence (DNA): TGTGCCTGGAGTGTACGGGACAGGGTAGGATATGGCTACACCTTC. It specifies CAWSVRDRVGYGYTF.